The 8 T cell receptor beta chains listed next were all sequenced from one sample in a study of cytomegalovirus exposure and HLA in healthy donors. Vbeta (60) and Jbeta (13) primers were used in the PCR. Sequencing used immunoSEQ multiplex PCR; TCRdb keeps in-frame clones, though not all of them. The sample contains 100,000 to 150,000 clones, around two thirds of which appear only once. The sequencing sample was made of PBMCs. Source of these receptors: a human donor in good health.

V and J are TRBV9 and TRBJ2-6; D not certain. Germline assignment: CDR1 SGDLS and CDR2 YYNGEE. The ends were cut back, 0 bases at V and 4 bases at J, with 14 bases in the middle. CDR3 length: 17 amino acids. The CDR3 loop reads CASSVEKPLRGANVLTF. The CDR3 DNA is TGTGCCAGCAGCGTAGAAAAACCTCTGCGGGGGGCCAACGTCCTGACTTTC.

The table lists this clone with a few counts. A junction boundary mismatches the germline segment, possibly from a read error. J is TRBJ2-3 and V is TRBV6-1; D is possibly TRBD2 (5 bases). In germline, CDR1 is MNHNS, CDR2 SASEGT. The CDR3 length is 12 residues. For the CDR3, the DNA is TGTGCCGGCAGAAGCGGCAAGCATACGCAGTATTTT. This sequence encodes CAGRSGKHTQYF.

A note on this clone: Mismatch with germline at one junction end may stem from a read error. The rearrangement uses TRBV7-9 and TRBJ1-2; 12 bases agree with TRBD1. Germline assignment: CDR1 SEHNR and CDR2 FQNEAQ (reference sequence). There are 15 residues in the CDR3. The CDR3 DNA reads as TGTTCCAGCAGCTTGGGACAGGGGGCCGTGGGTGGCTACACCTTC. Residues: CSSSLGQGAVGGYTF.

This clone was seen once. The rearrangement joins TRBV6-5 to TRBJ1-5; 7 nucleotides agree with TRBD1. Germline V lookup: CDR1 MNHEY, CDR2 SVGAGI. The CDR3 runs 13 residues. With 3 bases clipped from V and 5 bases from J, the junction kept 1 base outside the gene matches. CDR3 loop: CASSYDRDQPQHF. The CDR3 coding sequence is TGTGCCAGCAGTTATGACAGGGATCAGCCCCAGCATTTT.

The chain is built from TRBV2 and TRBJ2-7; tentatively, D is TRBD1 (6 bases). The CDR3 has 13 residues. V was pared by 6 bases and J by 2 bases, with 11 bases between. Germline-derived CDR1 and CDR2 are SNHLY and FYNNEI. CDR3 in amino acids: CASRPGTTYEQYF. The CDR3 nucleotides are TGTGCCAGCAGACCCGGGACAACCTACGAGCAGTACTTC.

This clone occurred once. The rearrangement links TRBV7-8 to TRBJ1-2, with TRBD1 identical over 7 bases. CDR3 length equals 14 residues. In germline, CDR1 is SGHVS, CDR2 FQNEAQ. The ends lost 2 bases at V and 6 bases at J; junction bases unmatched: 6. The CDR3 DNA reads TGTGCCAGCAGCTTAATAGTGCAGGGGGATGGCTACACCTTC. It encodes CASSLIVQGDGYTF. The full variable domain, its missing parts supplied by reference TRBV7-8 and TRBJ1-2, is GAGVSQSPRYKVAKRGQDVALRCDPISGHVSLFWYQQALGQGPEFLTYFQNEAQLDKSGLPSDRFFAERPEGSVSTLKIQRTQQEDSAVYLCASSLIVQGDGYTFGSGTRLTVV.

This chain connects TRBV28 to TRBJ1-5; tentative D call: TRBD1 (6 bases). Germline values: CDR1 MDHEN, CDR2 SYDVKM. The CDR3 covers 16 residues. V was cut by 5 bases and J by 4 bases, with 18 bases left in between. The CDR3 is CASSPHGGAGNQPQHF. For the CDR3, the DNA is TGTGCCAGCAGTCCCCATGGGGGGGCAGGGAATCAGCCCCAGCATTTT.

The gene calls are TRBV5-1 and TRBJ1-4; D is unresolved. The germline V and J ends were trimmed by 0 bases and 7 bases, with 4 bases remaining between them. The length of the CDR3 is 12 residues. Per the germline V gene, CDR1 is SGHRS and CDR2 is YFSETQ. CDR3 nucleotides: TGCGCCAGCAGCTTGGCGGGTGAAAAACTGTTTTTT. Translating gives CASSLAGEKLFF.